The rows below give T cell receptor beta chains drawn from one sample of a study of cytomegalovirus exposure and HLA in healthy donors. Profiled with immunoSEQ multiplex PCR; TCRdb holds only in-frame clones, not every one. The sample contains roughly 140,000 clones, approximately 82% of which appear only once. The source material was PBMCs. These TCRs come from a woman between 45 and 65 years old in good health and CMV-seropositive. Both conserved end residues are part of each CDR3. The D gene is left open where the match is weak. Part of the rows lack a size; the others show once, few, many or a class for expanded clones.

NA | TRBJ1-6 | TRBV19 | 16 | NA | TGTGCCAGTAGTGTAACTCCGGGACAAACGAATTCACCCCTCCACTTT | CASSVTPGQTNSPLHF
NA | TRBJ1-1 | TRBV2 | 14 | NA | TGTGCCAGCAGTGAAGCGCTTCTAGGCACTGAAGCTTTCTTT | CASSEALLGTEAFF
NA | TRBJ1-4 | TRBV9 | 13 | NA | TGTGCCAGCAGCTTAGGAGGGGGTGAAAAACTGTTTTTT | CASSLGGGEKLFF
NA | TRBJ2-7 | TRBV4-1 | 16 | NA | TGCGCCAGCAGCCCCACCCCGGCGGCAAGTAGGCACGAGCAGTACTTC | CASSPTPAASRHEQYF
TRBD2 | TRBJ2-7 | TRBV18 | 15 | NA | TGTGCCAGCTCACCCAAGACTAGCGGGGGGTACGAGCAGTACTTC | CASSPKTSGGYEQYF
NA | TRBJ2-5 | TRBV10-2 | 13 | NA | TGCGCCAGCAGCCTAGCCAGGGGAGAGACCCAGTACTTC | CASSLARGETQYF
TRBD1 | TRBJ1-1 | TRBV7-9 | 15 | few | TGTGCCAGCAGGGACTGGGGGACAGGGTCCGCTGAAGCTTTCTTT | CASRDWGTGSAEAFF
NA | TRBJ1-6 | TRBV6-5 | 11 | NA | TGTGCCAGCAGTTCGAATTCACCCCTCCACTTT | CASSSNSPLHF
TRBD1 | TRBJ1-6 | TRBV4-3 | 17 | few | TGCGCCAGCAGCCAGTCGGACAGGGGGAAGGGTAATTCACCCCTCCACTTT | CASSQSDRGKGNSPLHF
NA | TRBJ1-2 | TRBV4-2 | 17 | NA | TGTGCCAGCAGCCAAGATATGCAGGAGGTCACTAACTATGGCTACACCTTC | CASSQDMQEVTNYGYTF
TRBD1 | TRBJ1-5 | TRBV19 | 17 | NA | TGTGCCAGTACCCCCGGGACAGGGCTATATAGCAATCAGCCCCAGCATTTT | CASTPGTGLYSNQPQHF
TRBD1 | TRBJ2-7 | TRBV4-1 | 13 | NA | TGCGCCAGCAGCCAGGGGACAGTCTACGAGCAGTACTTC | CASSQGTVYEQYF
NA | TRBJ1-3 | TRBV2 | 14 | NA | TGTGCCAGCAGTGAACCTCGGGCTGGAAACACCATATATTTT | CASSEPRAGNTIYF
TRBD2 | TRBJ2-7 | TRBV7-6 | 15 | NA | TGTGCCAGCAGCTCCGGACTAGCGGGGGTTAATGAGCAGTACTTC | CASSSGLAGVNEQYF
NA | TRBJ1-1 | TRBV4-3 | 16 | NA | TGCGCCAGCAGCCAAGGATTGGGGGTGGGGGGCACTGAAGCTTTCTTT | CASSQGLGVGGTEAFF
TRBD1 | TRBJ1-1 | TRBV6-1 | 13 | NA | TGTGCCAGCAGGTACAGGGGCCTTACTGAAGCTTTCTTT | CASRYRGLTEAFF
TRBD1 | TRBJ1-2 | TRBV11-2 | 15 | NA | TGTGCCAGCAGCTCCCTTCGACAGGGGAACTATGGCTACACCTTC | CASSSLRQGNYGYTF
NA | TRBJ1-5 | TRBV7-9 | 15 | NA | TGTGCCAGCAGCCCCGGAGGGAAGGGCAATCAGCCCCAGCATTTT | CASSPGGKGNQPQHF
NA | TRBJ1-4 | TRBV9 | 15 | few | TGTGCCAGCAGCGTAGGAGGATCAACTAATGAAAAACTGTTTTTT | CASSVGGSTNEKLFF
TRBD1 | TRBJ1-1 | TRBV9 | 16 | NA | TGTGCCAGCAGCGCGGGGGGGACAGGGCAGAACACTGAAGCTTTCTTT | CASSAGGTGQNTEAFF
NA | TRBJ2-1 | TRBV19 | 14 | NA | TGTGCCAGTAGCTCAGGCGGGGGCCCGAATGAGCAGTTCTTC | CASSSGGGPNEQFF
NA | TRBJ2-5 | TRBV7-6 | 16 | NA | TGTGCCAGCAGCTTATCTGGGCGGGGCCCGCAAGAGACCCAGTACTTC | CASSLSGRGPQETQYF
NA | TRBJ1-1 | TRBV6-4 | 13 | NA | TGTGCCAGCAGCCAAATAAGGGGGACTGAAGCTTTCTTT | CASSQIRGTEAFF
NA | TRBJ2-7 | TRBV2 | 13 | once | TGTGCCAGCAGTTGGACAGAAATCTACGAGCAGTACTTC | CASSWTEIYEQYF
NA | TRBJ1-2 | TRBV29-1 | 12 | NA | TGCAGCGCTAAACAGGGAAACTATGGCTACACCTTC | CSAKQGNYGYTF
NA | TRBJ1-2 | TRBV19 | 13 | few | TGTGCCAGTACCCCGAGAGGGACTTATGGCTACACCTTC | CASTPRGTYGYTF
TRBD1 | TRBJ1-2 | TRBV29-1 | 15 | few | TGCAGCGTTGACGTCGGAGACAGGGCCTCCTATGGCTACACCTTC | CSVDVGDRASYGYTF
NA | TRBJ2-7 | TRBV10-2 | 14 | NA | TGCGCCAGCAGCCAACAGGGACGTTTGTACGAGCAGTACTTC | CASSQQGRLYEQYF
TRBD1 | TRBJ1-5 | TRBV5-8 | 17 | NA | TGTGCCAGCAACCCCCCGGGACAGGCCCTTAGCAATCAGCCCCAGCATTTT | CASNPPGQALSNQPQHF
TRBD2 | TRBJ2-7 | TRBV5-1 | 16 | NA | TGCGCCAGCAGCTTGGGGGACGGGGGGAGCTCCTACGAGCAGTACTTC | CASSLGDGGSSYEQYF
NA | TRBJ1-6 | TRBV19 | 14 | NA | TGTGCCAGCAATTCAGGGGTCGAGAATTCACCCCTCCACTTT | CASNSGVENSPLHF
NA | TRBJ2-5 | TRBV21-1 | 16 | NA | TGTGCCAGCAGCAAAGAGGTAGGGAGGACCCAAGAGACCCAGTACTTC | CASSKEVGRTQETQYF
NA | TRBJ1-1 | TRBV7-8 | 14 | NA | TGTGCCAGCAGCTCCCGTAATATTAACACTGAAGCTTTCTTT | CASSSRNINTEAFF
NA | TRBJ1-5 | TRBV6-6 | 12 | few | TGTGCCAGCCTCGCGCCTAATCAGCCCCAGCATTTT | CASLAPNQPQHF
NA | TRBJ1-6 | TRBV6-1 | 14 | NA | TGTGCCAGCACTCTCGGGGTTGAGGGTTCACCCCTCCACTTT | CASTLGVEGSPLHF
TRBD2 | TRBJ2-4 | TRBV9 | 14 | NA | TGTGCCAGCAGCGCGGGGGGGGCCAAAAACATTCAGTACTTC | CASSAGGAKNIQYF
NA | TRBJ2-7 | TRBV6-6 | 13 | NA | TGTGCCAGCAGTAAAAAGGGGGACTACGAGCAGTACTTC | CASSKKGDYEQYF
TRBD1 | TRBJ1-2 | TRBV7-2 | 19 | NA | TGTGCCAGCAGCCTAATGGTCGGGACAGGGTCAACCCGCGACTATGGCTACACCTTC | CASSLMVGTGSTRDYGYTF
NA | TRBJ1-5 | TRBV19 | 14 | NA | TGTGCCAGTAGTATAATGCGGCCCAATCAGCCCCAGCATTTT | CASSIMRPNQPQHF
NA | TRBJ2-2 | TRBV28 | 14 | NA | TGTGCCAGCAGTTTGAGGCAGAACACCGGGGAGCTGTTTTTT | CASSLRQNTGELFF